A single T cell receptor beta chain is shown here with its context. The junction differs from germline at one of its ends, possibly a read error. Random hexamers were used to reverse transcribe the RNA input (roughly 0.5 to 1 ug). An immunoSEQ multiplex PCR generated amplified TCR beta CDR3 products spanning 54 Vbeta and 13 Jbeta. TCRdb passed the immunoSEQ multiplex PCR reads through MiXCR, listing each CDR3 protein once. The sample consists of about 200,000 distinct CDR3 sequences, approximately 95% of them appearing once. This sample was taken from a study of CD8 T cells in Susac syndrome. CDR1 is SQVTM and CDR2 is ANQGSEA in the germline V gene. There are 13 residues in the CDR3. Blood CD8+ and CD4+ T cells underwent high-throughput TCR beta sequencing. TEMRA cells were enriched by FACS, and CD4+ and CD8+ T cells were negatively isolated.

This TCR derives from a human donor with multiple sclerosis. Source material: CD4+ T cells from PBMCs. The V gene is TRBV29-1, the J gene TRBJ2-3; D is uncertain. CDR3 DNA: TGCAGCGTAGAAGGACGGCACACAGATACGCAGTATTTT. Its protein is CSVEGRHTDTQYF.